These T cell receptor beta chains were read from a single sample in a study of T cell responses to AZD1222 COVID-19 vaccine. TCRdb keeps only in-frame clones here, not all; method: immunoSEQ multiplex PCR. The table lists 140,000 to 150,000 clones, about 89% of them singletons, with approximately 3% in the top ten. The sequencing here drew on peripheral blood, taken on day 0 of MenACWY control vaccination. Every receptor here comes from an adult in good health. The CDR3 runs from the conserved cysteine through the conserved F or W. D genes are given only for firm matches. The size entry is marked missing in some rows and otherwise reads once, few, many or a size class.

TRBD2,TRBJ2-5,TRBV5-1,once,CASSSGLAGGLETQYF,TGCGCCAGCAGCTCAGGACTAGCGGGGGGTTTGGAGACCCAGTACTTC
TRBD1,TRBJ2-2,TRBV6-5,-,CASSYGTGNTGELFF,TGTGCCAGCAGCTATGGGACAGGGAACACCGGGGAGCTGTTTTTT
TRBD2,TRBJ2-2,TRBV9,-,CASSVKAGVNTGELFF,TGTGCCAGCAGCGTCAAAGCGGGAGTTAACACCGGGGAGCTGTTTTTT
-,TRBJ2-7,TRBV30,-,CAWSWRRDEQYF,TGTGCCTGGAGTTGGAGGCGGGACGAGCAGTACTTC
-,TRBJ2-5,TRBV10-2,-,CASLGSSVRETQYF,TGCGCCAGTCTCGGGTCTTCCGTCCGGGAGACCCAGTACTTC
-,TRBJ1-1,TRBV6-5,-,CASGWGGNTEAFF,TGTGCCAGCGGATGGGGGGGGAACACTGAAGCTTTCTTT
-,TRBJ1-4,TRBV30,-,CAWSVLLLGRPTTNEKLFF,TGTGCCTGGAGTGTATTGTTGTTAGGCAGACCCACAACTAATGAAAAACTGTTTTTT
-,TRBJ2-7,TRBV29-1,-,CSVADTYEQYF,TGCAGCGTTGCAGACACCTACGAGCAGTACTTC
TRBD1,TRBJ1-1,TRBV5-4,-,CASSYPGTGLGDTEAFF,TGTGCCAGCAGCTATCCCGGGACAGGGTTAGGGGACACTGAAGCTTTCTTT
-,TRBJ1-1,TRBV10-3,-,CAISELGENTEAFF,TGTGCCATCAGTGAATTGGGCGAGAACACTGAAGCTTTCTTT
-,TRBJ2-5,TRBV25-1,once,CASSELAGKETQYF,TGTGCCAGCAGTGAATTGGCAGGGAAAGAGACCCAGTACTTC
-,TRBJ1-2,TRBV19,few,CASSLTRNYGYTF,TGTGCCAGTAGCTTGACAAGAAACTATGGCTACACCTTC
-,TRBJ1-1,TRBV20-1,-,CSASLNTEAFF,TGCAGTGCTAGTTTGAACACTGAAGCTTTCTTT
TRBD1,TRBJ1-2,TRBV5-1,once,CASSLLVGGQGNGGYTF,TGCGCCAGCAGCCTATTGGTGGGGGGACAGGGGAACGGAGGCTACACCTTC
-,TRBJ1-2,TRBV3-1/TRBV3-2,-,CASSQVSGGGYGYTF,TGTGCCAGCAGCCAAGTGTCAGGAGGAGGCTATGGCTACACCTTC
-,TRBJ2-1,TRBV9,-,CASSVDPLEWQGRFF,TGTGCCAGCAGCGTAGATCCCCTCGAGTGGCAGGGCCGGTTCTTC
-,TRBJ1-1,TRBV6-1,once,CASSEFGGNTEAFF,TGTGCCAGCAGTGAATTTGGGGGGAACACTGAAGCTTTCTTT
TRBD1,TRBJ2-2,TRBV12-5,few,CASEGDRRKTGELFF,TGTGCTAGTGAAGGGGACAGGCGAAAAACCGGGGAGCTGTTTTTT
-,TRBJ1-6,TRBV7-8,-,CASSPPPATNNSPLHF,TGTGCCAGCAGCCCACCCCCAGCCACAAATAATTCACCCCTCCACTTT
TRBD1,TRBJ2-1,TRBV28,-,CASSSRTGYNEQFF,TGTGCCAGCAGCTCCAGGACAGGTTACAATGAGCAGTTCTTC
-,TRBJ2-1,TRBV11-2,once,CASSSMKGGAGEQFF,TGTGCCAGCAGCTCGATGAAGGGAGGCGCCGGTGAGCAGTTCTTC
TRBD1,TRBJ1-6,TRBV6-5,-,CASGPGQGVSPLHF,TGTGCCAGCGGTCCGGGACAGGGTGTCTCACCCCTCCACTTT
TRBD1,TRBJ2-7,TRBV18,few,CASSSGTGGYEQYF,TGTGCCAGCTCCTCCGGGACAGGGGGTTACGAGCAGTACTTC
TRBD2,TRBJ2-1,TRBV27,-,CASSPTTSGADEQFF,TGTGCCAGCAGCCCAACCACTAGCGGGGCGGATGAGCAGTTCTTC
TRBD1,TRBJ1-1,TRBV10-3,-,CAIKGQGNTEAFF,TGTGCCATCAAAGGACAGGGGAACACTGAAGCTTTCTTT
-,TRBJ1-2,TRBV3-1/TRBV3-2,-,CASSHQAGGYTF,TGTGCCAGCAGCCACCAGGCGGGTGGCTACACCTTC